These 22 T cell receptor beta chains were all obtained from the same sample, sequenced in a study of T cell repertoires in MIS-A myocarditis. Profiled with immunoSEQ multiplex PCR; TCRdb holds only in-frame clones, not every one. The table records approximately 7,100 clones, around 73% of them present only once. Input material: right inferior lung lobe tissue obtained at autopsy. These receptors were taken from a man between 18 and 35 years old with fulminant myocarditis from multisystem inflammatory syndrome in adults (MIS-A) after COVID-19.

The V gene is TRBV3-1 (or the pseudogene TRBV3-2), the J gene TRBJ1-4; TRBD1 might be the D (5 bases). Trimming shortened V by 4 bases and J by 5 bases, and 11 bases separated the two germline ends. The CDR3 consists of 14 residues. Germline assignment: CDR1 LGHDT and CDR2 YNNKEL (reference sequence). The CDR3 DNA follows: TGTGCCAGCAGCCTGGCAGGGATGAATGAAAAACTGTTTTTT. Protein: CASSLAGMNEKLFF.

This chain links TRBV30 with TRBJ2-3; 7 bases agree with TRBD2. The V gene's germline CDR1 is GTSNPN and CDR2 SVGIG (reference sequence). The length of the CDR3 is 15 residues. With 3 bases clipped from V and 2 bases from J, the junction kept 8 bases outside the gene matches. CDR3 loop: CAWRGGVRYTDTQYF. DNA of the CDR3: TGTGCCTGGAGGGGAGGGGTGAGGTACACAGATACGCAGTATTTT.

Here the CDR3 reads CASSTPERDNTSNQPQHF. In nucleotides, the CDR3 is TGTGCCAGCAGTACCCCGGAGAGGGACAATACTAGCAATCAGCCCCAGCATTTT. The V gene is TRBV27, the J gene TRBJ1-5; the D gene is possibly TRBD1 (6 bases). The V and J ends lost 5 bases and 0 bases respectively, with 20 bases between them. The CDR3 runs 18 residues. Germline assignment: CDR1 MNHEY and CDR2 SMNVEV (reference sequence).

The chain links TRBV13 to TRBJ2-1; TRBD1 is a possible D gene (5 bases). Germline CDR1 reads PRHDT; CDR2 reads FYEKMQ (reference sequence). Trimming removed 2 bases at V and 8 bases at J, with 10 bases between. This CDR3 is built from 13 residues. CDR3 protein: CASSLLRADEQFF. DNA of the CDR3: TGTGCCAGCAGCTTACTCAGGGCCGATGAGCAGTTCTTC.

J is TRBJ2-7 and V is TRBV27; D may match TRBD1 or TRBD2 (5 bases each). Trimming cost V 5 bases and J 0 bases, with 14 bases left between them. CDR3 size: 15 residues. Per the germline V gene, CDR1 is MNHEY and CDR2 is SMNVEV (reference sequence). CDR3 residues: CASSLGTGSSYEQYF. CDR3 in DNA: TGTGCCAGCAGTCTAGGGACGGGAAGCTCCTACGAGCAGTACTTC.

V and J are TRBV7-2 and TRBJ2-3; TRBD1 agrees at 7 bases. V shed 2 bases and J 6 bases; nucleotides not matched to a gene: 8. This CDR3 region has 15 residues. CDR1 SGHTA and CDR2 FQGNSA come from the germline V gene. This CDR3 is CASSLLTGSGDTQYF. CDR3 sequence (DNA): TGTGCCAGCAGCTTATTGACAGGGTCGGGGGATACGCAGTATTTT.

Written as DNA, the CDR3 is TGCGCCAGCAGCCCAGGTGGTATGCTGATGACTGGCGGCTACACCTTC. This translates into CASSPGGMLMTGGYTF. The J gene is TRBJ1-2, the V gene TRBV4-3, with D unclear. Trimming shortened V by 4 bases and J by 8 bases, and 23 bases separated the two germline ends. The CDR3 consists of 16 residues. CDR1 and CDR2 from the germline V gene are LGHNA and YSLEER.

This clone came up a few times. The chain combines TRBV2 with TRBJ1-1; D gene ambiguous. The CDR3 runs 13 residues. V dropped 3 bases and J dropped 3 bases, with 8 bases sitting between them. CDR1 is SNHLY, CDR2 FYNNEI, per germline. The CDR3 coding sequence is TGTGCCAGCAGTGACCCCGGGGACACTGAAGCTTTCTTT. Its protein is CASSDPGDTEAFF.

The J gene is TRBJ2-2, the V gene TRBV20-1; D is perhaps TRBD1 or TRBD2 (6 bases each). V was shortened by 3 bases and J by 4 bases, with 15 bases between the two germline ends. The V gene's germline CDR1 is DFQATT and CDR2 SNEGSKA (reference sequence). This CDR3 has 15 residues. The CDR3: CSASGWGARTGELFF. DNA for the CDR3: TGCAGTGCTAGTGGTTGGGGGGCGCGCACCGGGGAGCTGTTTTTT.

The chain links TRBV7-6 to TRBJ2-5; TRBD2 is a possible D gene (6 bases). The germline V gene encodes CDR1 SGHVS and CDR2 FNYEAQ. The CDR3 has 14 amino acids. V shed 8 bases and J shed 0 bases, with 13 bases lying between them. The CDR3 DNA sequence: TGTGCCAGCGCGGGCGGGGCGGACCAAGAGACCCAGTACTTC. This encodes CASAGGADQETQYF.

This chain uses TRBV5-1 with TRBJ1-4, with D perhaps matching TRBD1 (5 bases). This CDR3 region has 15 residues. V lost 4 bases and J lost 8, with 18 bases in between. CDR1 is SGHRS, CDR2 YFSETQ, per germline. As DNA, the CDR3 is TGCGCCAGCAGCCCGGATCCGGGGGACGGAGAAAAACTGTTTTTT. Encoded protein: CASSPDPGDGEKLFF.

This clone has a handful of counts. The V and J genes are TRBV7-9 and TRBJ1-1; D gene unclear. The CDR3 sequence is 14 residues long. Germline lookup yields CDR1 SEHNR and CDR2 FQNEAQ (reference sequence). V lost 0 bases and J 6 bases, leaving 11 bases between the germline ends. The CDR3 region has the DNA TGTGCCAGCAGCTTAGCGCTACTGAGATCTGAAGCTTTCTTT. It yields the protein CASSLALLRSEAFF.

This clone was seen only once. The chain is built from TRBV9 and TRBJ2-2; D is ambiguous. V was cut by 4 bases and J by 0 bases, with 7 bases left in between. In germline, CDR1 is SGDLS, CDR2 YYNGEE. This CDR3 region has 14 residues. The CDR3 DNA follows: TGTGCCAGCAGCCGGAGCCCGAACACCGGGGAGCTGTTTTTT. It encodes CASSRSPNTGELFF.

The V call is TRBV5-4, the J call TRBJ2-7; 7 bases align to TRBD2. CDR3 length: 14 residues. V trimming: 2 bases; J trimming: 6 bases; junction bases outside the gene matches: 8. Germline assignment: CDR1 SGHNT and CDR2 YYREEE (reference sequence). CDR3 protein: CASSFGLDCLEQYF. The CDR3 DNA reads as TGTGCCAGCAGCTTCGGACTAGACTGTCTCGAGCAGTACTTC.

This chain links TRBV19 with TRBJ2-1; 7 nucleotides align to TRBD2. With 6 bases clipped from V and 7 bases from J, the junction kept 9 bases outside the gene matches. This CDR3 is built from 14 residues. CDR1 LNHDA and CDR2 SQIVND come from the germline V gene (reference sequence). CDR3 sequence: CASRRERSVNEQFF. The CDR3 nucleotides are TGTGCCAGTAGGCGGGAGAGGTCTGTGAATGAGCAGTTCTTC.

Only a few counts were recorded for this clone. V and J are TRBV7-9 and TRBJ1-1, with TRBD1 as a possible D gene (5 bases). V was cut by 8 bases and J by 11 bases, with 15 bases left in between. The germline V gene has CDR1 SEHNR and CDR2 FQNEAQ (reference sequence). This CDR3 has 11 residues. The CDR3: CASDFGARAFF. The DNA of the CDR3 is TGTGCCAGCGATTTTGGGGCTCGGGCTTTCTTT.

V is TRBV9 and J is TRBJ1-1, with no clear D. The V gene lost 0 bases and the J gene lost 3 bases, with 12 bases spanning the gap. From germline, CDR1 is SGDLS and CDR2 YYNGEE. The CDR3 extends over 15 amino acids. The CDR3 coding sequence is TGTGCCAGCAGCGTAGGGTACCTAGGAGACACTGAAGCTTTCTTT. Its protein product is CASSVGYLGDTEAFF.

The rearrangement links TRBV14 to TRBJ2-5; 8 positions match TRBD1. The V and J ends lost 1 base and 5 bases, in that order; junction bases with no gene match: 9. Germline CDR1 SGHDN, CDR2 FVKESK. The CDR3 is 16 residues long. In DNA, the CDR3 is TGTGCCAGCAGCCAAGTTGGCGCCAGGGGGCTCGAGACCCAGTACTTC. As protein: CASSQVGARGLETQYF.

Judged by abundance, this clone is large. The chain joins TRBV6-2 or TRBV6-3 to TRBJ1-5; D ambiguous. This CDR3 spans 17 amino acids. Germline V gene data show CDR1 as MNHEY and CDR2 as SVGEGT. Trimming pared 0 bases from V and 4 bases from J, leaving 16 bases between. CDR3 amino acids: CASSYSIFRQPNQPQHF. CDR3 DNA sequence: TGTGCCAGCAGTTACTCGATCTTCCGGCAGCCGAATCAGCCCCAGCATTTT.

The gene calls are TRBV28 and TRBJ1-1, with 11 bases that match TRBD1. There are 17 residues in the CDR3. Germline-derived CDR1 and CDR2 are MDHEN and SYDVKM. V was pared by 5 bases and J by 1 base, with 9 bases of the junction left unmatched. CDR3 DNA: TGTGCCAGCAGTCTACTCCCGGGACAGGGGGGGAACACTGAAGCTTTCTTT. Protein product: CASSLLPGQGGNTEAFF.

This CDR3 is CASTLTGSYEQYF. The CDR3, as DNA: TGTGCCAGCACCCTGACAGGGAGCTACGAGCAGTACTTC. The gene calls are TRBV2 and TRBJ2-7; 7 nucleotides agree with TRBD1. The J segment lost 3 bases and the V segment lost 7 bases, leaving 6 bases of the junction unmatched. Germline V gene lookup returns CDR1 SNHLY and CDR2 FYNNEI. The CDR3 is made up of 13 amino acids.

The CDR3: CASSETTGGMETQYF. The CDR3 DNA reads as TGCGCCAGCAGTGAGACGACAGGGGGAATGGAGACCCAGTACTTC. The V gene is TRBV10-1, the J gene TRBJ2-5; 9 bases are shared with TRBD1. V lost 2 bases, J lost 5 bases, and 6 bases stayed unmatched. Germline lookup yields CDR1 WNHNN and CDR2 SYGVQD (reference sequence). This CDR3 is 15 amino acids long.